This passage covers 5 T cell receptor beta chains from one sample sequenced in a study of blood T cell repertoires in COVID-19. Clones were sequenced by immunoSEQ multiplex PCR, and TCRdb holds only the in-frame ones, with some missing. The sample shows some 220,000 clones, over 75% of them seen only once. The sequenced material came from peripheral blood. The receptors shown here come from a human donor in a cohort sampled during active COVID-19.

J is TRBJ2-2 and V is TRBV11-2; 8 bases are a match to TRBD1. CDR1 and CDR2 from the germline V gene are SGHAT and FQNNGV. With 10 bases clipped from V and 4 bases from J, the junction kept 5 bases outside the gene matches. The CDR3 is made up of 13 amino acids. In nucleotides, the CDR3 is TGTGCCAAATCGACAGGGGCCACCGGGGAGCTGTTTTTT. This translates into CAKSTGATGELFF.

The chain combines TRBV6-5 with TRBJ1-1, with TRBD1 matching 7 bases. Losses at the gene ends were 7 bases for V and 3 bases for J; bases not matched to a gene: 8. The germline gives CDR1 MNHEY, CDR2 SVGAGI. The CDR3 spans 14 residues. CDR3 residues: CASIPRQGYTEAFF. The CDR3 nucleotides are TGTGCCAGCATCCCAAGACAGGGCTACACTGAAGCTTTCTTT.

This chain joins TRBV20-1 and TRBJ2-7; possible D gene TRBD2, 5 bases. This CDR3 has 11 residues. V lost 6 bases and J lost 5, with 11 bases in between. Germline V gives CDR1 DFQATT, CDR2 SNEGSKA (reference sequence). CDR3 amino acids: CSAGTRDEQYF. For the CDR3, the DNA is TGCAGTGCCGGAACGAGGGACGAGCAGTACTTC.

The chain has TRBV7-3 and TRBJ2-2; 12 bases align to TRBD2. The V and J ends lost 5 bases and 7 bases, in that order; junction bases with no gene match: 11. The length of the CDR3 is 17 residues. Germline loops: CDR1 SGHTA, CDR2 FQGTGA. The CDR3: CASSPSLAGGVHGELFF. In nucleotides, the CDR3 is TGTGCCAGCAGCCCATCACTAGCGGGGGGAGTCCACGGGGAGCTGTTTTTT.

The chain employs TRBV19 and TRBJ1-4; 8 bases align to TRBD1. CDR1 and CDR2 from the germline V gene are LNHDA and SQIVND (reference sequence). The CDR3 extends over 16 amino acids. After removal of 5 bases from V and 8 bases from J, the junction contained 13 bases not matched to a gene. The CDR3 DNA follows: TGTGCCAGTAGTCTTCTCAGGACAGGGAAAGAAGAAAAACTGTTTTTT. Its protein product is CASSLLRTGKEEKLFF.